The present T cell receptor beta chain was sequenced within a study of glioma-infiltrating T cells. Regarding the study as a whole: Non-neoplastic patients had below-expected tissue-blood divergence, while all gliomas exceeded expectation. CDR3 overlap between tissue and blood was very small.

This clonotype was detected only a few times. The antigen remains unidentified. Trimming left V 0 bases short and J 11 bases short, with 8 bases between. Germline assignment: CDR1 MDHEN and CDR2 SYDVKM. The CDR3 runs 12 residues. Amplification of TCR alpha and beta CDR3 regions from RNA used iRepertoire nested multiplex PCR. A single record per CDR3 protein comes from TCRdb applying MiXCR to the multiplex PCR reads. Of more than 110,000 distinct CDR3 sequences listed, roughly two fifths are singletons. The TCR originated in a human donor with low-grade glioma or glioblastoma, undergoing nonglioma brain surgery, or in good health (not recorded which). This chain uses TRBV28 with TRBJ2-1; D is ambiguous. Input material: glioma tissue, nonneoplastic brain tissue, or PBMCs (not recorded which). The CDR3 DNA is TGTGCCAGCAGTTTATGGGCAGAGAAGCAGTTCTTC. Its protein product is CASSLWAEKQFF.